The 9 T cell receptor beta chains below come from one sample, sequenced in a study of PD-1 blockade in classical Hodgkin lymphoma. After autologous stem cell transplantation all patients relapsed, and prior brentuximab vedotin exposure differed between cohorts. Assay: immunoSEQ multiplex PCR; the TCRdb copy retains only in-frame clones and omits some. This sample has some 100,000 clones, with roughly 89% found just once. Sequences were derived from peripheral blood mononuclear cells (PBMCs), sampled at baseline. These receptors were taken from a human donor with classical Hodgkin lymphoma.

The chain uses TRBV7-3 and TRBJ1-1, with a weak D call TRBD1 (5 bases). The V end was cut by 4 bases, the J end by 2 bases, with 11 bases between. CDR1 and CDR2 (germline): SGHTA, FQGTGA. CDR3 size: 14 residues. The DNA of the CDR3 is TGTGCCAGCAGCTCGGACAAACTAAACACTGAAGCTTTCTTT. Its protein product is CASSSDKLNTEAFF.

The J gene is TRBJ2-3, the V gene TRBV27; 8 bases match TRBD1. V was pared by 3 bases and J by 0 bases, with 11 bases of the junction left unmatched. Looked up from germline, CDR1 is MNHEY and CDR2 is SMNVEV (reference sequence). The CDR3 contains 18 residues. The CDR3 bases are TGTGCCAGCAGTTTGGAGACAGGGGCCTTCGGTAGCACAGATACGCAGTATTTT. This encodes CASSLETGAFGSTDTQYF.

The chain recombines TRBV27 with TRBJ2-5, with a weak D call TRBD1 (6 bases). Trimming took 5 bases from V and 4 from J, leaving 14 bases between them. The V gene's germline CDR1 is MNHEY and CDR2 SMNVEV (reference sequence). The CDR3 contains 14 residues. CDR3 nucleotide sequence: TGTGCCAGCAGTCCAACAGGGAACGGAGAGACCCAGTACTTC. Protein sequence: CASSPTGNGETQYF.

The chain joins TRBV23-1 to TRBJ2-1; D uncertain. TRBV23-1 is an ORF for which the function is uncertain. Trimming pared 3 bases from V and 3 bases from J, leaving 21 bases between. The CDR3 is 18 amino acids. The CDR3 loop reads CASSHPTWWSPHYNEQFF. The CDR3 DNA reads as TGCGCCAGCAGTCATCCCACTTGGTGGAGCCCCCACTACAATGAGCAGTTCTTC.

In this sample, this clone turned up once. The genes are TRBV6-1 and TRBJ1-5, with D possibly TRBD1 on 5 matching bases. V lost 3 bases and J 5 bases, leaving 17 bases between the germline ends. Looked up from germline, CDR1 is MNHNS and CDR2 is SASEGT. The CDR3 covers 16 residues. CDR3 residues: CASSDTWVGGYQPQHF. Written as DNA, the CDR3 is TGTGCCAGCAGTGATACCTGGGTTGGGGGTTATCAGCCCCAGCATTTT.

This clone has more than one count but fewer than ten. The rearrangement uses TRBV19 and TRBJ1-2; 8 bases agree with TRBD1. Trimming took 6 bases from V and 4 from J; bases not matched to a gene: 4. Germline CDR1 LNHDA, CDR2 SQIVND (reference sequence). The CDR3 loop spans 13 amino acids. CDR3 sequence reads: CASRVTGAYGYTF. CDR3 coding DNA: TGTGCCAGTAGGGTGACAGGGGCCTATGGCTACACCTTC.

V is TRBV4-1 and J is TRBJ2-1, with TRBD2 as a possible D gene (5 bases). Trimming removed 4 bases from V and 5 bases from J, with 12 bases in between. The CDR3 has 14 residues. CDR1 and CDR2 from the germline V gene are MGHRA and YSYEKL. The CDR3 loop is CASSLRGTDNEQFF. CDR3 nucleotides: TGCGCCAGCAGCCTCCGGGGTACCGACAATGAGCAGTTCTTC.

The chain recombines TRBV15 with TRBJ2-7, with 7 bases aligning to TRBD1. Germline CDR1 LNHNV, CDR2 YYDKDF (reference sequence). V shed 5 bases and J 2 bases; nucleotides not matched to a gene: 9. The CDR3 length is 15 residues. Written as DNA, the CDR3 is TGTGCCACCAGCCTCCAGGGGGACAGAACCTACGAGCAGTACTTC. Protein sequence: CATSLQGDRTYEQYF.

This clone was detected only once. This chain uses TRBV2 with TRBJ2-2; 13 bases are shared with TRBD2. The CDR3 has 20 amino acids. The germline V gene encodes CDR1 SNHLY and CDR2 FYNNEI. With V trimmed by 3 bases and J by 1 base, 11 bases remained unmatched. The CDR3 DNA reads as TGTGCCAGCAGTGATGATGGGAGGACTAGCGGGAGCCTGAACACCGGGGAGCTGTTTTTT. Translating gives CASSDDGRTSGSLNTGELFF.